This T cell receptor beta chain was captured by sequencing in a study of technical replicates of blood from several donors. Method: immunoSEQ multiplex PCR; TCRdb's copy keeps in-frame clones and lacks some. Of some 87,000 clones listed, 96% are singletons. The germline V and J ends were trimmed by 2 bases and 8 bases, with 16 bases remaining between them. The germline V gene has CDR1 GTSNPN and CDR2 SVGIG (reference sequence). The CDR3 is 13 residues long. The source of this sequence is a human donor in good health. This chain joins TRBV30 and TRBJ2-7; perhaps TRBD1 as D (5 bases). The specimen was T cells isolated from PBMCs. The CDR3: CAWSYSDNTKQYF. The CDR3 nucleotides are TGTGCCTGGAGTTATTCGGACAACACAAAGCAGTACTTC.